This T cell receptor beta chain is from a study of early stage breast cancer tumors (dated by TCRdb to the late 2010s). About the investigation overall: Of the roughly 17 invasive breast tumors, more than 9 were found to be estrogen receptor-positive, progesterone receptor-positive and HER2-negative. On average, each sample got approximately 9.8-fold read coverage. Of the approximately twelve ER+/PR+/HER2- tumors, eight were classified as invasive ductal carcinomas and four as invasive lobular carcinomas. A total of about 2,800,000 templates, representing 850,000 to 1,400,000 unique clonotypes, were detected across all samples.

Note on this clone: The antigen this receptor binds is unknown. Per-base qualities were not stored, and no clone one base away is much larger.

From a lookup of the germline V gene (reference sequence), CDR1 and CDR2 are LNHDA and SQIVND. Measured from the cysteine to the phenylalanine, the CDR3 is 13 residues long. This entry keeps only the CDR3 DNA: 39 bases, framed from base 1. Trimming leaves V shorter by 3 bases and J shorter by 11 bases, with the junction holding 6 bases beyond the gene matches. Each sample was amplified in two independent genomic DNA replicates, using about 0.47 ug for blood and around 1.5 ug for tumor or normal breast. TCRB sequencing of genomic DNA was carried out with the ImmunoSeq Intro kit according to the manufacturer's instructions. For absolute quantification, the roughly 34-cycle multiplex PCR included proprietary primers along with spike-in control sequences. Single-end 150-bp reads were used to sequence an 87-bp fragment spanning the CDR3 plus the flanking V and J genes. Seven samples, each with two replicates, were multiplexed per lane of an Illumina MiSeq using version 3.0 chemistry. Per the original workflow: The vendor's proprietary pipeline processed the raw data and merged both replicates into a single result for each sample. Productive rearrangements sharing the V-gene family, CDR3 amino acid sequence and J-gene segment were defined as clonotypes. Clonality was calculated as 1 minus the normalized Shannon entropy (Pielou evenness) of TCRB abundances. T cell density was estimated as total templates divided by the number of input cells, with the number of input cells inferred from the DNA input amount. Recon with default parameters was used to estimate total repertoire diversity and clonality. A clonotype was considered tumor-enriched if its abundance in tumor exceeded 0.1% and was at least 32-fold higher than its abundance in normal breast. Imported from immuneACCESS, the table was reduced by TCRdb to in-frame sequences with V and J called. These copies leave out some clones; in studies compared against another copy, an unresolved V gene accounts for under half, and the cause of the remainder is not known. V, J and clone size are those of that table, while D and trimming were read from the DNA. This sample gives under 45,000 clones in total; about 73% of them show up just once. The ten most abundant clones make up about 6.8% of the sample.

The study profiled bulk TCR beta-chain repertoires in matched peripheral blood, tumor and adjacent normal breast tissue taken from approximately 16 patients with early-stage breast cancer. Before surgery, whole blood (roughly 4.5-11 mL) was collected into EDTA tubes and processed within 2 hours. Ficoll-Paque centrifugation in SepMate-50 tubes was used to isolate peripheral blood mononuclear cells. For storage in liquid nitrogen, PBMCs were cryopreserved as aliquots of about 1.9 to 4 million cells in approximately 90% FBS with 10% DMSO. The Qiagen AllPrep DNA/RNA Mini kit was used for genomic DNA extraction. General study outcomes and caveats: Compared with adjacent normal breast tissue, tumors had higher clonality and around 2.5-fold greater T cell density. Repertoires from blood and normal breast were more alike than repertoires from blood and tumor, and in 14 of 16 patients, comparing each tissue with blood separated tumor from normal. Enriched TCRB sequences shared across patients were found to be mostly commonly generated sequences that were unlikely to play an important role in the tumor microenvironment. Chain pairing and functional markers such as CD4, CD8 and FOXP3 were missed by bulk genomic DNA sequencing of unsorted cells. The small cohort size prevented analysis by tumor subtype.

This sequence uses TRBV19 and TRBJ1-1; TRBD1 matches 10 bases in the middle. Sequences were obtained from blood. This clonotype originated in a person in their fifties or sixties with breast cancer. The CDR3 region has the sequence CASSITDRGLAFF. The nucleotide sequence reads as follows: TGTGCCAGTAGTATCACTGACAGGGGGCTTGCTTTCTTT. Reference TRBV19 and TRBJ1-1 proteins supply the regions before and after the CDR3; the full variable domain is: DGGITQSPKYLFRKEGQNVTLSCEQNLNHDAMYWYRQDPGQGLRLIYYSQIVNDFQKGDIAEGYSVSREKKESFPLTVTSAQKNPTAFYLCASSITDRGLAFFGQGTRLTVV.